The rows below give T cell receptor beta chains drawn from one sample of a study of T-cell reconstitution after alpha-beta-depleted transplantation in children. TCRdb processed the PCR reads anew with MiXCR; each CDR3 protein has one entry. Among some 280,000 distinct CDR3 sequences, more than 8% were seen once, and the ten largest hold about 9.4%. The specimen comprised PBMCs from the stem cell graft donor, sampled from the stem cell graft. Receptors originate from a human donor who donated a stem cell graft to a child with SCID. Both conserved end residues are part of each CDR3. Each record gives: V gene, J gene, D gene, clone size, CDR3 DNA, CDR3 protein. The D gene is left open where the match is weak. The listing skips clone size in some rows; elsewhere it reads once, few, many or a size class.

TRBV19	TRBJ2-1	TRBD1	-	TGTGCCAGTAGTCTCGATTCGACAGGGGCATCCTACAATGAGCAGTTCTTC	CASSLDSTGASYNEQFF
TRBV12-3/TRBV12-4	TRBJ2-7	-	-	TGTGCCAGCACCTCCGGGGTCGGCTACGAGCAGTACTTC	CASTSGVGYEQYF
TRBV12-3/TRBV12-4	TRBJ2-3	-	few	TGTGCCAGCATTCCCTCTTCGGGCAGGTCAGATACGCAGTATTTT	CASIPSSGRSDTQYF
TRBV5-1	TRBJ2-7	TRBD2	-	TGCGCCAGCAGCTTGGTTCATAGCGGGCCTCCCTACGAGCAGTACTTC	CASSLVHSGPPYEQYF
TRBV5-1	TRBJ1-1	-	few	TGCGCCAGCAGCACGCCGGGTCCCATGAACACTGAAGCTTTCTTT	CASSTPGPMNTEAFF
TRBV3-1	TRBJ2-7	TRBD2	-	TGTGCCAGCAGCCAAGAATTCTGGACTAGTCACCCCTACGAGCAGTACTTC	CASSQEFWTSHPYEQYF
TRBV2	TRBJ2-3	-	-	TGTGCCAGCAGTGTGGACGAGTTGGTCGCTACGCAGTATTTT	CASSVDELVATQYF
TRBV5-5	TRBJ1-1	TRBD1	-	TGTGCCAGCAGTACCCGTGGGACAGGGGTCACTGAAGCTTTCTTT	CASSTRGTGVTEAFF
TRBV5-1	TRBJ1-1	-	-	TGCGCCAGCAGAAGGGGAATGGCTGAAGCTTTCTTT	CASRRGMAEAFF
TRBV5-6	TRBJ1-1	-	many	TGTGCCAGCAGCTTGAGGGGTCCCGAAGCTTTCTTT	CASSLRGPEAFF
TRBV19	TRBJ2-5	-	-	TGTGCCAGTACCTCGACTGGGCAAGAGACACAGTACTTC	CASTSTGQETQYF
TRBV15	TRBJ2-7	-	-	TGTGCCACCAGCAGAGAGGCGTCAGCCACCTTCTACGAGCAGTACTTC	CATSREASATFYEQYF
TRBV5-1	TRBJ2-7	-	many	TGCGCCAGCAGCTTGGGGGACTTGGGATCCTACGAGCAGTACTTC	CASSLGDLGSYEQYF
TRBV5-6	TRBJ2-5	TRBD2	few	TGTGCCAGCAGCCCGGTTGGTGCGGGGGTAGAGGAGACCCAGTACTTC	CASSPVGAGVEETQYF
TRBV4-2	TRBJ1-5	-	-	TGTGCCATGGGCTCCGGGCACGTCTGCCAGCATTTT	CAMGSGHVCQHF